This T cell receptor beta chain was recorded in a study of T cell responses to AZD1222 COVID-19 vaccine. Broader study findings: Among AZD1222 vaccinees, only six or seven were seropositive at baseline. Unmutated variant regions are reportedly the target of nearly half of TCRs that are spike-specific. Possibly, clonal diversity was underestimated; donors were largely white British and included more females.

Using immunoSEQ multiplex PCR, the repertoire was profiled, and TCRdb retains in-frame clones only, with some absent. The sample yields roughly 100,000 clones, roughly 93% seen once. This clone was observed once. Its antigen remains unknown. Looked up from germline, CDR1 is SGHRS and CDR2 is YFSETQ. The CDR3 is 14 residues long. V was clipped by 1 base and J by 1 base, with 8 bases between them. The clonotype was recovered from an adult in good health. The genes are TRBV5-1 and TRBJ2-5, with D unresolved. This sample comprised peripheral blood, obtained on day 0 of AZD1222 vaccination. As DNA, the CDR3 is TGCGCCAGCAGCTTGCAGCCCAGCCAAGAGACCCAGTACTTC. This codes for CASSLQPSQETQYF.